Each of the 9 T cell receptor beta chains below was sequenced from the same sample in a study of Ad26.COV2.S vaccination and SARS-CoV-2 variants. TCRdb's copy holds only in-frame clones and misses some; the assay was immunoSEQ multiplex PCR. Of about half a million clones listed, 80% to 90% are singletons. Treatment in this sample: around 19 received Ad26.COV2.S at low or high dose, single or two shots; several received placebo; per-sample allocation not given. Samples analyzed were those drawn on day 63 after the first vaccine or placebo injection. This material consisted of peripheral blood, taken in a trial of Ad26.COV2.S vaccine versus placebo. Every receptor here comes from a person aged 18 to 59 who received the Ad26.COV2.S COVID-19 vaccine or a placebo.

The chain carries TRBV5-5 and TRBJ2-5; D not certain. Germline CDR1 reads SGHKS; CDR2 reads YYEKEE (reference sequence). The CDR3 runs to 15 residues. Trimming removed 0 bases from V and 3 bases from J, with 12 bases in between. CDR3 DNA: TGTGCCAGCAGCTTGGGGCAAGGCCTCAAAGAGACCCAGTACTTC. Amino acid sequence: CASSLGQGLKETQYF.

The genes are TRBV7-2 and TRBJ1-5; perhaps TRBD1 as D (6 bases). This CDR3 is built from 14 residues. V lost 4 bases, J lost 4 bases, and 11 bases lay in between. CDR1 and CDR2 (germline): SGHTA, FQGNSA. CDR3 amino acids: CASSSGTPNQPQHF. For the CDR3, the DNA is TGTGCCAGCAGCTCCGGGACACCTAATCAGCCCCAGCATTTT.

This chain joins TRBV20-1 and TRBJ1-2; unclear D gene. V lost 4 bases and J 4 bases, leaving 7 bases between the germline ends. Germline V gene lookup returns CDR1 DFQATT and CDR2 SNEGSKA (reference sequence). This CDR3 region has 11 residues. CDR3 sequence: CSAKTFYGYTF. CDR3 nucleotide sequence: TGCAGTGCTAAGACCTTCTATGGCTACACCTTC.

This chain links TRBV5-1 with TRBJ2-2; D may be TRBD1 (6 bases). CDR3 length: 16 amino acids. Germline V gives CDR1 SGHRS, CDR2 YFSETQ. Trimming shortened V by 0 bases and J by 0 bases, and 9 bases separated the two germline ends. The CDR3 sequence: CASSLAGTSNTGELFF. Written as DNA, the CDR3 is TGCGCCAGCAGCTTGGCCGGGACATCGAACACCGGGGAGCTGTTTTTT.

The chain uses TRBV2 and TRBJ2-1, with TRBD2 matching 11 bases. This CDR3 has 13 residues. Trimming took 5 bases from V and 9 from J; bases not matched to a gene: 3. Germline V lookup: CDR1 SNHLY, CDR2 FYNNEI. CDR3 amino acids: CASSTGTSGEQFF. The CDR3 DNA reads as TGTGCCAGCAGTACTGGGACTAGCGGTGAGCAGTTCTTC.

The CDR3 DNA reads as TGTGCCAGCTCACCACTAGAGGGTTGGTATGGCTACACCTTC. This gives the protein CASSPLEGWYGYTF. The chain uses TRBV18 and TRBJ1-2; unclear D gene. Between the trimmed V and J ends, which lost 1 base and 5 bases, there was a span of 11 bases. From germline, CDR1 is KGHSH and CDR2 LQKENI. This CDR3 is built from 14 residues. Full variable domain (outside the CDR3, taken from reference TRBV18 and TRBJ1-2): NAGVMQNPRHLVRRRGQEARLRCSPMKGHSHVYWYRQLPEEGLKFMVYLQKENIIDESGMPKERFSAEFPKEGPSILRIQQVVRGDSAAYFCASSPLEGWYGYTFGSGTRLTVV.

The chain combines TRBV5-4 with TRBJ2-1; 7 nucleotides agree with TRBD2. The CDR3 totals 15 residues. Germline V gene sequence: CDR1 SGHNT, CDR2 YYREEE (reference sequence). Trimming at V came to 4 bases and at J to 5 bases, leaving 9 bases not matched to a gene. CDR3 nucleotide sequence: TGTGCCAGCAGCCCGGTGGCTAGCGGTAACAATGAGCAGTTCTTC. Translated, it gives CASSPVASGNNEQFF.

This clone showed up just a few times. The rearrangement uses TRBV18 and TRBJ2-3; 8 bases match TRBD2. With V trimmed by 3 bases and J by 6 bases, 17 bases remained unmatched. The CDR3 contains 18 residues. Germline V gene lookup returns CDR1 KGHSH and CDR2 LQKENI. CDR3 residues: CASSPMNPLSGSTDTQYF. The CDR3 nucleotides are TGTGCCAGCTCACCCATGAATCCTCTAAGCGGGAGTACGGATACGCAGTATTTT.

The chain has TRBV7-2 and TRBJ1-6; TRBD1 might be the D (5 bases). V dropped 5 bases and J dropped 7 bases, with 18 bases sitting between them. The CDR3 has 16 residues. Germline V CDR1 and CDR2: SGHTA, FQGNSA. CDR3: CASSPAPGALNSPLHF. The DNA of the CDR3 is TGTGCCAGCAGCCCGGCCCCCGGGGCGCTGAATTCACCCCTCCACTTT.